A selection of T cell receptor beta chains follows, all from one sample in a study of blood T cells in healthy people across ages. From the 5' RACE reads, TCRdb called clonotypes with MiXCR, one entry per CDR3 protein. The sample has hundreds of thousands of distinct CDR3 sequences, roughly 44% seen once. The sequencing input was blood. The receptor set was obtained from a man in his 60s in good health. The conserved cysteine and the conserved F or W are not part of the CDR3 here. Each record gives: clone size, J gene, V gene, CDR3 protein. Not every row has a clone size; where given, it reads once, few, many or a size class.

size: many
J: TRBJ2-6
V: TRBV5-8
CDR3: ASRIVTGANVLT

size: few
J: TRBJ2-7
V: TRBV7-9
CDR3: ASSPTSSEQY

size: .
J: .
V: TRBV29-1
CDR3: SVTHRGVQETQY

size: .
J: TRBJ2-2
V: TRBV21-1
CDR3: ASSTQVRTNTGELF

size: few
J: TRBJ2-7
V: TRBV7-9
CDR3: ATTGGSSSYEQY

size: .
J: TRBJ2-5
V: TRBV7-2
CDR3: ASSRTSGGSETQY

size: .
J: TRBJ2-7
V: TRBV9
CDR3: ASSLGEGSFYEQY

size: .
J: .
V: TRBV6-4
CDR3: ASMTGSGETQY

size: .
J: TRBJ1-5
V: TRBV4-2
CDR3: ASSQDPQGNQPQH

size: .
J: TRBJ2-3
V: TRBV7-2
CDR3: ASSLRLGRGDTQY

size: few
J: TRBJ2-7
V: TRBV5-5
CDR3: ASSRQGGTTYEQY

size: .
J: TRBJ2-2
V: TRBV12-3/TRBV12-4
CDR3: ASNQNRNTGELF

size: .
J: TRBJ2-1
V: TRBV9
CDR3: ASSVEGGGYDEQF

size: .
J: TRBJ1-6
V: TRBV20-1
CDR3: SASEYRGSPLH

size: .
J: TRBJ2-3
V: TRBV7-2
CDR3: ASSRDGGRDTQY

size: once
J: TRBJ2-7
V: TRBV6-6
CDR3: ASSYGIGGSSYEQY

size: .
J: TRBJ2-3
V: TRBV6-2/TRBV6-3
CDR3: ASSWFSPSTDTQY

size: .
J: TRBJ1-5
V: TRBV6-6
CDR3: ASISIQGNQPQH

size: .
J: TRBJ1-5
V: TRBV9
CDR3: ASSVSGSQPQH

size: .
J: TRBJ2-1
V: TRBV20-1
CDR3: SAPHSSGKGEQF

size: .
J: TRBJ2-3
V: TRBV5-1
CDR3: ASSHRGGEEGDTQY

size: few
J: TRBJ2-1
V: TRBV14
CDR3: ASSQRLLGEQF

size: .
J: TRBJ1-1
V: TRBV6-5
CDR3: ASSAGGSTEAF

size: .
J: TRBJ1-5
V: TRBV27
CDR3: ASSLKRVAQPQH

size: .
J: TRBJ2-3
V: TRBV11-2
CDR3: ASSSNPGSADTQY

size: .
J: TRBJ2-2
V: TRBV25-1
CDR3: ASSVSSAGAVPNTGELF

size: once
J: TRBJ2-1
V: TRBV16
CDR3: ASSQGARAGTNEQF

size: .
J: TRBJ2-7
V: TRBV30
CDR3: AWMSPRIYEQY

size: many
J: TRBJ2-5
V: TRBV6-6
CDR3: ASNPVWGQEETQY

size: .
J: TRBJ1-4
V: TRBV2
CDR3: ASSTGQDRNEKLF

size: .
J: TRBJ2-5
V: TRBV20-1
CDR3: SARRGGGETQY

size: few
J: TRBJ1-2
V: TRBV30
CDR3: AWSSQFYGYT

size: .
J: TRBJ2-1
V: TRBV7-2
CDR3: ASSLQGSFGNEQF

size: many
J: TRBJ2-5
V: TRBV29-1
CDR3: SVDPKETQY

size: few
J: TRBJ2-7
V: TRBV12-3/TRBV12-4
CDR3: ASSLTEGGVYEQY

size: .
J: TRBJ1-2
V: TRBV7-2
CDR3: ASSSSILTGSGYT

size: few
J: .
V: TRBV4-3
CDR3: ASSQSHKRGWGLQETQY

size: .
J: TRBJ2-3
V: TRBV6-2/TRBV6-3
CDR3: ASSGTGTGDRNTQY

size: few
J: TRBJ2-7
V: TRBV20-1
CDR3: SAQATGLYEQY

size: few
J: TRBJ2-5
V: TRBV18
CDR3: ASSPGTGAKETQY

size: .
J: TRBJ2-1
V: TRBV20-1
CDR3: SARDRPSGGYNEQF

size: once
J: TRBJ1-1
V: TRBV7-9
CDR3: ASSPKGTRTGTEAF

size: .
J: TRBJ1-2
V: TRBV6-2/TRBV6-3
CDR3: ASSPLGGAGGYT

size: .
J: TRBJ2-3
V: TRBV7-2
CDR3: ASSSRIQGDGSDTQY

size: .
J: TRBJ1-6
V: TRBV7-2
CDR3: ASSQTDRLLH

size: few
J: TRBJ1-1
V: TRBV5-1
CDR3: ASSRGGMNTEAF

size: .
J: TRBJ2-7
V: TRBV7-2
CDR3: ASSLVLAGAPLQY

size: few
J: TRBJ2-5
V: TRBV20-1
CDR3: SGRSQETQY